This T cell receptor (beta chain) is from a study of T cell clusters in autoimmune cytopenias. TRB was amplified by touch-down multiplex PCR, primer pools A and B combined. With the multiplex PCR reads reprocessed, TCRdb shows one record per CDR3 protein and no DNA. The table lists more than 13,000 distinct CDR3 sequences. Each sample's input was 250 ng genomic DNA, some 40,000 genome equivalents. This CDR3 spans 14 amino acids. Per the germline V gene, CDR1 is SGHNT and CDR2 is YYREEE (reference sequence). This sequence joins TRBV5-4 and TRBJ1-6. Sequencing used peripheral blood. This TCR was sampled from a human donor with an autoimmune cytopenia or autoimmune hepatitis (not recorded which). The CDR3 spells CASSVDGGNSPLHF.